This T cell receptor (beta chain) was captured by sequencing in a study of regulatory T cells in long-lasting Graves disease. General study points: TRBV28, TRBJ1-2 and TRBJ2-5 emerged as the favored segments in persistent disease.

This sample's time point: persistent/refractory GD, antithyroid drugs over 5 years with positive TRAb. PBMC RNA served as the TCR library source. Sequencing libraries for TCR beta were prepared with iRepertoire HTBI primers and Arm-PCR of CDR3 regions. In the original processing: Samples collectively showed approximately 62 TRBV and around 15 TRBJ segments. TCRdb redid the calling of the multiplex PCR reads with MiXCR, one entry per CDR3 protein. TCRdb, not the authors, supplied the V and J calls. The sample has approximately 500,000 distinct CDR3 sequences; roughly a fifth are singletons. Worth noting for this clonotype: Its antigen is undetermined. A much larger clone is a single base away; this may be a read error.

The ends lost 6 bases at V and 1 base at J; junction bases unmatched: 12. CDR3 length equals 16 residues. Germline V gives CDR1 MDHEN, CDR2 SYDVKM. Sequencing used peripheral blood mononuclear cells (PBMCs), obtained when the disease was refractory, from a patient treated with antithyroid drugs. V is TRBV28 and J is TRBJ2-7; 7 nucleotides match TRBD1. This receptor was identified in a female donor with Graves disease. CDR3 residues: CASRPAGTESSYEQYF. Written as DNA, the CDR3 is TGTGCCAGCAGGCCCGCTGGGACAGAATCTTCCTACGAGCAGTACTTC.